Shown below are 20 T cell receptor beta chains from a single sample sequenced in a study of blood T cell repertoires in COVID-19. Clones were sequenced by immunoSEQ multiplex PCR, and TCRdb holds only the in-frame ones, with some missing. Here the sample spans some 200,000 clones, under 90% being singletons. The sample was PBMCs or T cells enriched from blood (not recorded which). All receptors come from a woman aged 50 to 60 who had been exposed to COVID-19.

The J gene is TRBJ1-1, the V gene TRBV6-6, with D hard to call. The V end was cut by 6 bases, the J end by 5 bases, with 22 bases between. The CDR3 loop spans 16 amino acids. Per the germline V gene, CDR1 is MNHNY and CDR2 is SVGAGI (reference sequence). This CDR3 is CASRPPPQLRRTEAFF. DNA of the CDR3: TGTGCCAGCAGGCCCCCCCCACAGCTCAGGAGGACTGAAGCTTTCTTT.

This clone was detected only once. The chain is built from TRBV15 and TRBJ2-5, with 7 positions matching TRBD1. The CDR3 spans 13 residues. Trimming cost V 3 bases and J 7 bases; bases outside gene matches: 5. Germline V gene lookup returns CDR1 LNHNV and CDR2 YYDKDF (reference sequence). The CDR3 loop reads CATSRQGTVTQYF. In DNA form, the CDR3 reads TGTGCCACCAGCAGGCAAGGGACAGTGACCCAGTACTTC.

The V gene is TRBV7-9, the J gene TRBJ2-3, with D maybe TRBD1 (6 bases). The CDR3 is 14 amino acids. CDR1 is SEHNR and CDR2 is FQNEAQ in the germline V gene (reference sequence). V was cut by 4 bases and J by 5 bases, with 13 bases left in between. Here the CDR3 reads CASSSSGAGDTQYF. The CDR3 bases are TGTGCCAGCAGCTCCTCAGGGGCGGGAGATACGCAGTATTTT.

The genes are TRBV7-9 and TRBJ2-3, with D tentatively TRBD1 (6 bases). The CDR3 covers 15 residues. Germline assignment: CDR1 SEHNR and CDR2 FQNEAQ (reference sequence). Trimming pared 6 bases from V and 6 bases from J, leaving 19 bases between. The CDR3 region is CASSQQGPQRDTQYF. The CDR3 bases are TGTGCCAGCAGTCAACAGGGTCCACAAAGGGATACGCAGTATTTT.

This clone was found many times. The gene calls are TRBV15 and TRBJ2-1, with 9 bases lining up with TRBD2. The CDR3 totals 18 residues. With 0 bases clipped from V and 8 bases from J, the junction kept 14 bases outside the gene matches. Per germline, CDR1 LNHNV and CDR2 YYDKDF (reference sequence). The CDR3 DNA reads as TGTGCCACCAGCAGAGATGCCCAGGTCAGCGGGGGGCCGGATGAGCAGTTCTTC. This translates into CATSRDAQVSGGPDEQFF.

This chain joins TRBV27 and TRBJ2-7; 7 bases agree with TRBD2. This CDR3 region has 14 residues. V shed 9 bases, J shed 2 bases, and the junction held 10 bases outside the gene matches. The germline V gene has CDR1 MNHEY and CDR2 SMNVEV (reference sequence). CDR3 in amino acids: CASSPSGGPYEQYF. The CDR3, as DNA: TGTGCCAGTTCTCCCTCGGGGGGTCCCTACGAGCAGTACTTC.

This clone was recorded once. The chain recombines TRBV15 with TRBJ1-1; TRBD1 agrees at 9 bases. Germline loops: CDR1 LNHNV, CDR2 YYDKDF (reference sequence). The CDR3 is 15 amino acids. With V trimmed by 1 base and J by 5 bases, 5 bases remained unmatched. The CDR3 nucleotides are TGTGCCACCAGCAGAGGGGGACAGGGTGAAACTGAAGCTTTCTTT. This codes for CATSRGGQGETEAFF.

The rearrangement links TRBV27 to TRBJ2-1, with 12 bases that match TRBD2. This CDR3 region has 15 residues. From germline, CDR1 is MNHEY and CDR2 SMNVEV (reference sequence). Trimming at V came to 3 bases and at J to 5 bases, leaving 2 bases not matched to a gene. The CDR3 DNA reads TGTGCCAGCAGTTTCACTAGCGGGGGGCACAATGAGCAGTTCTTC. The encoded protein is CASSFTSGGHNEQFF.

CDR3: CASSQGVQGNQPQHF. CDR3 nucleotides: TGTGCCAGCAGCCAAGGGGTGCAGGGCAATCAGCCCCAGCATTTT. J is TRBJ1-5 and V is TRBV3-1 (or the pseudogene TRBV3-2); D is uncertain. The CDR3 loop spans 15 amino acids. Trimming took 1 base from V and 2 from J, leaving 9 bases between them. CDR1 and CDR2 (germline): LGHDT, YNNKEL (reference sequence).

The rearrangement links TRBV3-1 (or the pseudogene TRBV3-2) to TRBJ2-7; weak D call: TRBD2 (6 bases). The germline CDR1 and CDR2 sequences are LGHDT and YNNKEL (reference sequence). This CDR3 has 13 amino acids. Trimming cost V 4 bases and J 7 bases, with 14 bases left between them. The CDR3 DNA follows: TGTGCCAGCAGCCCCTTGGGAGGCGGAGAGCAGTACTTC. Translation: CASSPLGGGEQYF.

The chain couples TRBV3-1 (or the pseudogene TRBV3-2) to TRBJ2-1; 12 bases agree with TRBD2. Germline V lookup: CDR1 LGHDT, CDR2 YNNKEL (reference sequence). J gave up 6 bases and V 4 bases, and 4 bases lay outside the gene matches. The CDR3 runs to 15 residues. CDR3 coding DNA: TGTGCCAGCAGCCCGCTAGCGGGGGGGCCCAATGAGCAGTTCTTC. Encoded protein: CASSPLAGGPNEQFF.

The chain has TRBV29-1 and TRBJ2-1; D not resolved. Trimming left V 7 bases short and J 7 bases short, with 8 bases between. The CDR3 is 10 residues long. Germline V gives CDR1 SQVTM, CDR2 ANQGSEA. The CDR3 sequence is CSASHNEQFF. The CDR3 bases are TGCAGCGCGTCACATAATGAGCAGTTCTTC.

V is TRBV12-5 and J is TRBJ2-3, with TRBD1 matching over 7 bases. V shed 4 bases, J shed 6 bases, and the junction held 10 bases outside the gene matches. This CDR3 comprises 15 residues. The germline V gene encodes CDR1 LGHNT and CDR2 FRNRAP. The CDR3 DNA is TGTGCTAGTGGTTCCCCCCAGGACAGGAGGGATACGCAGTATTTT. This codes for CASGSPQDRRDTQYF. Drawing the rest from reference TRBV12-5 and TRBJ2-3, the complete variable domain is DARVTQTPRHKVTEMGQEVTMRCQPILGHNTVFWYRQTMMQGLELLAYFRNRAPLDDSGMPKDRFSAEMPDATLATLKIQPSEPRDSAVYFCASGSPQDRRDTQYFGPGTRLTVL.

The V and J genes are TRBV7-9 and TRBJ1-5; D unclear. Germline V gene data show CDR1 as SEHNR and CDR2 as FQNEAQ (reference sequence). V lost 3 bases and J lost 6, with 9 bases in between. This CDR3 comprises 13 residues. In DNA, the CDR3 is TGTGCCAGCAGCTTTGGGAGGAGTCAGCCCCAGCATTTT. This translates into CASSFGRSQPQHF. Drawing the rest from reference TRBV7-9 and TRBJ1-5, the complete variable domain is DTGVSQNPRHKITKRGQNVTFRCDPISEHNRLYWYRQTLGQGPEFLTYFQNEAQLEKSRLLSDRFSAERPKGSFSTLEIQRTEQGDSAMYLCASSFGRSQPQHFGDGTRLSIL.

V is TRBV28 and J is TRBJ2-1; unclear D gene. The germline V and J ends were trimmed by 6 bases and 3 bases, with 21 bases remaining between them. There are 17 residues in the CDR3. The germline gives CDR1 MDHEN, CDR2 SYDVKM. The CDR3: CASSSPMRPTFYNEQFF. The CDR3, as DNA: TGTGCCAGCAGCTCTCCAATGCGGCCGACCTTCTACAATGAGCAGTTCTTC.

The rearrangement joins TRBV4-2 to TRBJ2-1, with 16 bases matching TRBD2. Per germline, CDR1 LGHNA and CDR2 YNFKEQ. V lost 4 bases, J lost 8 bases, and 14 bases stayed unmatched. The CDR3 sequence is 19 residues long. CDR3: CASSRTGTSGGASGDEQFF. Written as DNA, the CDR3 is TGTGCCAGCAGCCGCACCGGGACTAGCGGGGGGGCGAGCGGTGATGAGCAGTTCTTC.

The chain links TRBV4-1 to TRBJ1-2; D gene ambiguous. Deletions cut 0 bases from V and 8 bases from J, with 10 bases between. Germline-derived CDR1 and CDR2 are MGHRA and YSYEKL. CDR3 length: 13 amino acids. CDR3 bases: TGCGCCAGCAGCCAAGAACTCTCGGGAGGCTACACCTTC. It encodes CASSQELSGGYTF.

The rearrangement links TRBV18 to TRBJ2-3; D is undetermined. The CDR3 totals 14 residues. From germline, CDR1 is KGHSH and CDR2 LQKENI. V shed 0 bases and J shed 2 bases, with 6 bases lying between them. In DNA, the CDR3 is TGTGCCAGCTCACCACCGTCCGTCACAGATACGCAGTATTTT. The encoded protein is CASSPPSVTDTQYF.

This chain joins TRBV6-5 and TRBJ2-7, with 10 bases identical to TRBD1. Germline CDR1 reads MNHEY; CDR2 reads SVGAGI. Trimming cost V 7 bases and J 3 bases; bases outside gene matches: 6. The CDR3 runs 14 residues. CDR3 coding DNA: TGTGCCAGCACCGGGACAGGGGACGTCTACGAGCAGTACTTC. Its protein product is CASTGTGDVYEQYF.

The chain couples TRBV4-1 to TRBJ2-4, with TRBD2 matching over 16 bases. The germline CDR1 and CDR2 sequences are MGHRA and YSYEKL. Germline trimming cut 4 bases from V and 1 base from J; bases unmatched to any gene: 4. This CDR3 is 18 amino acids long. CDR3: CASSLGLAGGRAKNIQYF. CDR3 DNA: TGCGCCAGCAGCCTGGGACTAGCGGGGGGGCGGGCCAAAAACATTCAGTACTTC.